This entry describes one T cell receptor beta chain. Its matching antigen is unknown. A much larger clone is a single base away; this may be a read error. Germline CDR1 and CDR2: DFQATT and SNEGSKA (reference sequence). This CDR3 comprises 15 residues. The data belong to a study of T-cell reconstitution after alpha-beta-depleted transplantation in children. Overall study findings and caveats: The origin of alpha-beta T cells about two months after transplant was reportedly several hundred expanded graft clones. T-cell counts and diversity at one year post-transplant came mainly from newly produced T cells.

Unique molecular identifiers featured in how the TCRbeta library was prepared. Each CDR3 protein is one row after TCRdb ran MiXCR on the PCR reads. The sample consists of roughly 670,000 distinct CDR3 sequences, roughly 13% of them appearing once. The chain employs TRBV20-1 and TRBJ2-1; TRBD2 agrees at 8 bases. Sequenced here: PBMCs, sampled before TCRalphabeta/CD19-depleted stem cell transplant. This sequence originates from a girl under 10 years old with congenital amegakaryocytic thrombocytopenia, due to receive a stem cell transplant. CDR3 protein: CGARSYSGIGNEQFF. The CDR3 coding sequence is TGCGGTGCTAGATCCTATAGCGGGATAGGGAATGAGCAGTTCTTC.